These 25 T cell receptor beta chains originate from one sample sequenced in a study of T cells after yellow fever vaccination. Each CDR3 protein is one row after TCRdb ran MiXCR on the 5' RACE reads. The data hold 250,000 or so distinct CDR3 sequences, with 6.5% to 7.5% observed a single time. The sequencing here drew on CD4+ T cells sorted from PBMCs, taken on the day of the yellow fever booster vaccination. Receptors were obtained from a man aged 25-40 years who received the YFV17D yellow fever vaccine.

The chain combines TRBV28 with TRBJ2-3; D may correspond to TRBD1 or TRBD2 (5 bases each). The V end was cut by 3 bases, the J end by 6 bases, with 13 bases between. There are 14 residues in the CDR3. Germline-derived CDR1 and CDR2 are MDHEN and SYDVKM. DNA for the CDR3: TGTGCCAGCAGTTTGGGGCGGAGGTGGGATACGCAGTATTTT. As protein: CASSLGRRWDTQYF.

CDR3 coding DNA: TGTGCCAGCAGCCAAGTACGTAGCGGGAGCACCCCCCCAGATACGCAGTATTTT. Its translation is CASSQVRSGSTPPDTQYF. This chain links TRBV4-2 with TRBJ2-3; 9 positions agree with TRBD2. CDR1 and CDR2 (germline): LGHNA, YNFKEQ. The CDR3 totals 18 residues. Losses at the gene ends were 1 base for V and 4 bases for J; bases not matched to a gene: 12.

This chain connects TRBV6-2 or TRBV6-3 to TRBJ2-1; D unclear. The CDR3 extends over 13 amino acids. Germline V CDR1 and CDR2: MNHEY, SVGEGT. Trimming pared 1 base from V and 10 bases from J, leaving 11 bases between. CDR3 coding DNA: TGTGCCAGCAGTTACTGGTATGGAAAAGAGCAGTTCTTC. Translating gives CASSYWYGKEQFF.

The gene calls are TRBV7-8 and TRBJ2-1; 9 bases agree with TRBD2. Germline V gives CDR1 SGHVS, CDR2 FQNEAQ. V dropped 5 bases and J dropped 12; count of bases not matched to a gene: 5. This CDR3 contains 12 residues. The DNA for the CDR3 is TGTGCCAGCAGCCTTAGCGGGAGTGGGCAGTTCTTC. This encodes CASSLSGSGQFF.

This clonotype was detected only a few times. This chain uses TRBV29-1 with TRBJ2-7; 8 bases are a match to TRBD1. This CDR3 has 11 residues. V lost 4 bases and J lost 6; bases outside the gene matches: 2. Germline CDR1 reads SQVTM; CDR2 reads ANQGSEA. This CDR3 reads CSVVQGGEQYF. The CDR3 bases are TGCAGCGTTGTACAGGGGGGCGAGCAGTACTTC.

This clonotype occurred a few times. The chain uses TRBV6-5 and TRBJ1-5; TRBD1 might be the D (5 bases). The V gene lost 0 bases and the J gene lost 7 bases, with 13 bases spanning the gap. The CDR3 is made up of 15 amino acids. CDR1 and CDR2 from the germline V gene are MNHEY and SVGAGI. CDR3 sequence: CASSYSQGSGQPQHF. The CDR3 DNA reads TGTGCCAGCAGTTACTCGCAGGGTTCGGGCCAGCCCCAGCATTTT.

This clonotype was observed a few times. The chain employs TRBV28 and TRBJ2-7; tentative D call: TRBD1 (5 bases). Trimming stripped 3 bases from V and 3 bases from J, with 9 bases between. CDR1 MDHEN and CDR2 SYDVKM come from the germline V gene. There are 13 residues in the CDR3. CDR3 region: CASSLGQHYEQYF. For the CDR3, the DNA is TGTGCCAGCAGTTTGGGGCAGCACTACGAGCAGTACTTC.

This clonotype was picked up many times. CDR3: CASSPRTSGVQETQYF. CDR3 in DNA: TGTGCCAGCTCACCGAGGACTAGCGGGGTCCAAGAGACCCAGTACTTC. The gene calls are TRBV18 and TRBJ2-5; 12 bases match TRBD2. This CDR3 spans 16 amino acids. Germline V gene sequence: CDR1 KGHSH, CDR2 LQKENI. Trimming at V came to 3 bases and at J to 1 base, leaving 3 bases not matched to a gene.

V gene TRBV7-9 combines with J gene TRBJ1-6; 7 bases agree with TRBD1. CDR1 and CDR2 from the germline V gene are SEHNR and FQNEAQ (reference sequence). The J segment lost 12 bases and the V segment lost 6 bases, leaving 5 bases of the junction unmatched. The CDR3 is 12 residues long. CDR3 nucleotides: TGTGCCAGCAGTTCTCAGGGGGGACCCCTCCACTTT. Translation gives CASSSQGGPLHF.

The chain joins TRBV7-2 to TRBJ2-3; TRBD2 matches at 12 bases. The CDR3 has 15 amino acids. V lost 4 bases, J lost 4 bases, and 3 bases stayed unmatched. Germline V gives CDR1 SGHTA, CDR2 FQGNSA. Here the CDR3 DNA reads TGTGCCAGCAGCTATTCTAGCGGGAGGGCAGATACGCAGTATTTT. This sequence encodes CASSYSSGRADTQYF.

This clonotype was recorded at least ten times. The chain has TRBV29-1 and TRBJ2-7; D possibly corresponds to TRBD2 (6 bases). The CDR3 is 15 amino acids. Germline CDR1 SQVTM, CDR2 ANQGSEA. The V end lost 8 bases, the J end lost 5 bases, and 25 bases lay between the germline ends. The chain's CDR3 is CSILGGERGSDEQYF. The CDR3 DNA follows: TGCAGCATCTTAGGAGGGGAAAGAGGGTCCGACGAGCAGTACTTC.

Written as DNA, the CDR3 is TGCAGTGCTAGCCCACCGACAGGGGGCGGGCGCTATGGCTACACCTTC. As protein: CSASPPTGGGRYGYTF. V gene TRBV20-1 combines with J gene TRBJ1-2; TRBD1 agrees at 10 bases. CDR1 and CDR2 (germline): DFQATT, SNEGSKA (reference sequence). This CDR3 region has 16 residues. Trimming took 3 bases from V and 4 from J; bases not matched to a gene: 11.

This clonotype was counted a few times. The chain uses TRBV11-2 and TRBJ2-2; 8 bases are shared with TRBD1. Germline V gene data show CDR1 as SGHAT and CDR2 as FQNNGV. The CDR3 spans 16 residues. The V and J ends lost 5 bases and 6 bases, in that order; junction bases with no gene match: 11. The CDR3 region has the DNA TGTGCCAGCAGCCCGACGGGGCAGGGGGCTGCCGGGGAGCTGTTTTTT. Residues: CASSPTGQGAAGELFF.

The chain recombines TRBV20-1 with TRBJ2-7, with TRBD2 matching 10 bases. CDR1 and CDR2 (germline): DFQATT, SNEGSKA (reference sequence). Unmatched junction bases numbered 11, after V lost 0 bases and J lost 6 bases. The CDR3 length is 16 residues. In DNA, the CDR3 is TGCAGTGCTAGAGATAGTCGGCTAGCGGGAGTCGGCGAGCAGTACTTC. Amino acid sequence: CSARDSRLAGVGEQYF.

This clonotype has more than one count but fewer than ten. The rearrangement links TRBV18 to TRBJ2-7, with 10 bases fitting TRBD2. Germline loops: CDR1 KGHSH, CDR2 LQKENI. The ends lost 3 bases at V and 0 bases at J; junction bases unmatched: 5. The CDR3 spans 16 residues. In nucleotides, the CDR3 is TGTGCCAGCTCACCTCCTGGACTAGCGGCCTCCTACGAGCAGTACTTC. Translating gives CASSPPGLAASYEQYF.

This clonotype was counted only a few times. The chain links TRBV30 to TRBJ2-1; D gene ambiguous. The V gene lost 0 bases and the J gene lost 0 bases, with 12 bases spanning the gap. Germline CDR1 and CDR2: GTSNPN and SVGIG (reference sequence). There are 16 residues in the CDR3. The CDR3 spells CAWSVVRTASYNEQFF. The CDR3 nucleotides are TGTGCCTGGAGTGTGGTCAGAACTGCCTCCTACAATGAGCAGTTCTTC. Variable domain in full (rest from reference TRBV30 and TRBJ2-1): SQTIHQWPATLVQPVGSPLSLECTVEGTSNPNLYWYRQAAGRGLQLLFYSVGIGQISSEVPQNLSASRPQDRQFILSSKKLLLSDSGFYLCAWSVVRTASYNEQFFGPGTRLTVL.

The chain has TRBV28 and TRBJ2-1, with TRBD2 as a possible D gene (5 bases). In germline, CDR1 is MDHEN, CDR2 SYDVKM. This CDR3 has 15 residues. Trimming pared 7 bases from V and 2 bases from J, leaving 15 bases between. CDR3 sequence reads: CASNTGKRAYNEQFF. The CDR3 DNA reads TGTGCCAGCAATACCGGGAAAAGGGCCTACAATGAGCAGTTCTTC.

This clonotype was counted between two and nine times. The CDR3 is CATSLAGVSSYNEQFF. The CDR3 region has the DNA TGTGCCACTTCACTAGCGGGAGTCTCCTCCTACAATGAGCAGTTCTTC. V usage is TRBV25-1 and J usage is TRBJ2-1, with TRBD2 matching 11 bases. V shed 10 bases, J shed 0 bases, and the junction held 8 bases outside the gene matches. The CDR3 loop spans 16 amino acids. Germline V gene data show CDR1 as MGHDK and CDR2 as SYGVNS.

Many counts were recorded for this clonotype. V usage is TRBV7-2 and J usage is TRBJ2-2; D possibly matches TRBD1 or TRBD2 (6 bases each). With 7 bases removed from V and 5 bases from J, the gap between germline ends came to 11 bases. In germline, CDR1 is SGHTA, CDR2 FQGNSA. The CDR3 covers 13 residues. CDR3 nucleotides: TGTGCCAGCACCCGGGGGCGTACCGGGGAGCTGTTTTTT. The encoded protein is CASTRGRTGELFF. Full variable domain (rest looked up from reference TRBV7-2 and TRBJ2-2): GAGVSQSPSNKVTEKGKDVELRCDPISGHTALYWYRQSLGQGLEFLIYFQGNSAPDKSGLPSDRFSAERTGGSVSTLTIQRTQQEDSAVYLCASTRGRTGELFFGEGSRLTVL.

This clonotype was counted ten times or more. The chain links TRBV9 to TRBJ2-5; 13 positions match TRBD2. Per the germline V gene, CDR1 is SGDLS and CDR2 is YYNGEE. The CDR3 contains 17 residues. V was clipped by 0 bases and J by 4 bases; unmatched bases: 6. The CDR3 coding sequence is TGTGCCAGCAGCGTAGGGACTAGCGGGAGACTCGGAGAGACCCAGTACTTC. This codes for CASSVGTSGRLGETQYF.

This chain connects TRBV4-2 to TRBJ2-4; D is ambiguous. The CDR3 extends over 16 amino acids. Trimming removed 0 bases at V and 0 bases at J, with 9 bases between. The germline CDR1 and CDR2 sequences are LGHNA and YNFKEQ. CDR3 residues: CASSQDLGLAKNIQYF. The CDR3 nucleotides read TGTGCCAGCAGCCAAGATCTAGGGCTAGCCAAAAACATTCAGTACTTC.

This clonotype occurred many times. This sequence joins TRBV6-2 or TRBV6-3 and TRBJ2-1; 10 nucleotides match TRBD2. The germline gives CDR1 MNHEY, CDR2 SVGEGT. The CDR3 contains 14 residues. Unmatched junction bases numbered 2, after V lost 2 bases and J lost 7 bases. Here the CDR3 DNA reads TGTGCCAGCAGTTACAGCGGGGGGGGGAATGAGCAGTTCTTC. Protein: CASSYSGGGNEQFF.

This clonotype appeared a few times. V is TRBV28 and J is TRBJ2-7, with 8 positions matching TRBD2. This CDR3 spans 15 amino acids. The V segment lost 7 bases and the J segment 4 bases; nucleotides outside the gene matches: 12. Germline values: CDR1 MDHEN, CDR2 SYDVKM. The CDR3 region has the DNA TGTGCCAGCACCTCCGGGGGGGGAGGTGGGTACGAGCAGTACTTC. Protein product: CASTSGGGGGYEQYF.

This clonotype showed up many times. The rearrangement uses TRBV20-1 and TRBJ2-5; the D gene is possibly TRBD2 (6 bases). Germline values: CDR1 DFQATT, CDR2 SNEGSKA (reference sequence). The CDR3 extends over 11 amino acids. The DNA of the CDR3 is TGCAGCCCTGGGGGGAAGGAGACCCAGTACTTC. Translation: CSPGGKETQYF.

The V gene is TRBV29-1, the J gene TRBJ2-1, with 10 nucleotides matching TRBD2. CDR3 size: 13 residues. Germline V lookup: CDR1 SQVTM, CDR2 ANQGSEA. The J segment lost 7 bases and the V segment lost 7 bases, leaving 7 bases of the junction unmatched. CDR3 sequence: CSAAALAGNEQFF. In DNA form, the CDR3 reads TGCAGCGCCGCGGCACTAGCGGGAAATGAGCAGTTCTTC.